The present T cell receptor (beta chain) was sequenced within a study of T cell changes during pregnancy in multiple sclerosis. CDR3 length: 16 amino acids. Trimming removed 4 bases from V and 0 bases from J; junction bases left unmatched: 8. Germline CDR1 is MDHEN and CDR2 is SYDVKM. This clone turned up a few times. The repertoire was sequenced with immunoSEQ multiplex PCR; TCRdb's copy has only in-frame clones and lacks some. The table lists around 36,000 clones, around nine tenths of them singletons. This receptor was obtained from a female donor with multiple sclerosis, enrolled in a pregnancy study. The sample consisted of CD8+ T cells from peripheral blood mononuclear cells, taken before pregnancy. The chain couples TRBV28 to TRBJ1-1; 7 bases are shared with TRBD1. CDR3 region: CASSSPQTGLNTEAFF. CDR3 DNA: TGTGCCAGCAGTTCTCCCCAGACAGGGCTGAACACTGAAGCTTTCTTT.